This T cell receptor (beta chain) emerged from a study of cytomegalovirus exposure and HLA in healthy donors. The primer mix had 60 Vbeta and 13 Jbeta primers. Some clones are missing from TCRdb's copy, which holds only in-frame ones; the method was immunoSEQ multiplex PCR. The sample yields 130,000 to 150,000 clones, 80% seen once. Trimming removed 3 bases from V and 0 bases from J, with 8 bases in between. In germline, CDR1 is GTSNPN, CDR2 SVGIG (reference sequence). The CDR3 sequence is 14 residues long. The chain uses TRBV30 and TRBJ2-2; D unresolved. The source is a man between 25 and 39 years old in good health and CMV-seronegative. Sequencing input: PBMCs. The CDR3 is CAWRKQANTGELFF. Written as DNA, the CDR3 is TGTGCCTGGAGAAAACAAGCGAACACCGGGGAGCTGTTTTTT.